This TCR beta chain came from a study of shared clonotypes between healthy human individuals. Overall study results and limits: Naive subsets generally had larger estimated richness than memory subsets. Only blood underwent sampling, and tissue repertoires likely differ.

Remarks on this clone: No antigen is known for it.

The data were produced by immunoSEQ multiplex PCR, yet TCRdb's version contains in-frame clones alone and is incomplete. The sample includes about 2.4 million clones, 93% of them seen just once. The sample taken for sequencing was naive CD4+ T cells from PBMCs. The subset here: CD45RA+ positively selected. The source is a man aged 18 to 30 in good health. Some clones in this sample may be carry-over from other donors' samples.

The CDR3: CASSTRTGGDYGYTF. The DNA of the CDR3 is TGTGCCAGCAGCACTAGGACAGGGGGCGACTATGGCTACACCTTC. The V call is TRBV5-6, the J call TRBJ1-2; the match to TRBD1 covers 11 bases. CDR3 length: 15 amino acids. The V segment lost 4 bases and the J segment 3 bases; nucleotides outside the gene matches: 5. The germline gives CDR1 SGHDT, CDR2 YYEEEE.